This T cell receptor (beta chain) was identified in a study of identical twins. Study results and caveats: There is a chance that invariant MAIT and iNKT cells partially muddied zero-insertion analyses. Its conclusions, products of cross-sectional statistical analysis, did not come from following the same donors. Within beta out-of-frame sequences, the excess sharing observed between twins was weaker.

A universal primer binding site was introduced by template switching. The final cDNA contained unique molecular identifiers. TCRdb reprocessed the 5' RACE reads with MiXCR, giving one entry per CDR3 protein. Seen here are under 1 million distinct CDR3 sequences, 10% to 15% observed once, and the top ten hold around 1.6%. This clonotype appeared a few times. Antigen specificity is unknown. The data also belong to a second study, concerning yellow fever vaccine responses in identical twins.

The sequenced sample was PBMCs. The origin of this receptor is a woman aged 18-30 years in good health.

CDR3 coding DNA: TGCGCCAGCAGCACCGGACAGCTGAACACTGAAGCTTTCTTT. Translation: CASSTGQLNTEAFF. The V and J genes are TRBV5-1 and TRBJ1-1; weak D call: TRBD1 (6 bases). The germline CDR1 and CDR2 sequences are SGHRS and YFSETQ. V lost 4 bases and J lost 0, with 10 bases in between. The CDR3 is 14 residues long.